This TCR beta chain was documented in a study of tumor-infiltrating lymphocytes in primary liver carcinoma. Reverse transcription of approximately 0.55 ug total RNA with a constant-region primer produced TCR beta cDNA. ARM-PCR was slightly modified, and three nested multiplex PCR rounds with it gave rise to the TCR beta libraries. TRBV1-TRBV30 forward primers paired with a C-beta reverse primer were used in the first two PCR rounds, which ran about 11 cycles each. TCRdb re-called the multiplex PCR reads through MiXCR, storing one row per CDR3 protein. Of about 210,000 distinct CDR3 sequences in the sample, about two thirds are singletons; the top ten hold 6% to 8.5%. This CDR3 has 14 amino acids. Unsorted whole blood supplied the blood RNA, and germline DNA was isolated too.

Sample: peripheral blood. This sequence originates from a woman aged 60-70 years with primary liver carcinoma and hepatitis B virus infection. V gene TRBV12-3 or TRBV12-4 combines with J gene TRBJ2-7; unclear D gene. Written as DNA, the CDR3 is TGTGGCAGGACCAACGACCCCGGCTCCTACGAGCAGTACTTC. Translation: CGRTNDPGSYEQYF.